One and the same sample provided the 18 T cell receptor beta chains below, sequenced in a study of blood T cell repertoires in COVID-19 (dated by TCRdb to between 2020 and 2021). Library generation was performed with the immunoSEQ multiplex PCR assay. In its TCRdb copy, this immuneACCESS table keeps in-frame sequences only and misses some clones. Where compared with another copy, unresolved V genes explain less than half of these, and the others have no known cause. In all, the sample holds 60,000 to 90,000 clones, and around 83% of those were seen once. The top ten hold around 3.3% of the sample. The sample taken for sequencing was peripheral blood. The receptors were gathered from a man between 45 and 60 years old with acute or convalescent COVID-19.

The chain links TRBV9 to TRBJ1-3, with D unclear. The CDR3 consists of 14 residues. CDR1 is SGDLS, CDR2 YYNGEE, per germline. Trimming removed 0 bases from V and 9 bases from J, with 13 bases in between. The CDR3 coding sequence is TGTGCCAGCAGCGTAGAGGCCCATTCGGGCACCATATATTTT. It encodes CASSVEAHSGTIYF.

The V gene is TRBV18, the J gene TRBJ2-7; 9 positions agree with TRBD2. From germline, CDR1 is KGHSH and CDR2 LQKENI. The junction had 10 bases not matched to a gene; V was cut back by 1 base and J by 6 bases. The CDR3 length is 16 residues. CDR3 amino acids: CASSPRRGGREGEQYF. Here the CDR3 DNA reads TGTGCCAGCTCACCACGGCGGGGCGGGAGGGAAGGCGAGCAGTACTTC.

The chain has TRBV2 and TRBJ2-5; D is perhaps TRBD2 (5 bases). The CDR3 covers 12 residues. Germline-derived CDR1 and CDR2 are SNHLY and FYNNEI. The V and J ends lost 4 bases and 10 bases respectively, with 13 bases between them. DNA for the CDR3: TGTGCCAGCAGTGGGAGCGATCGGGACCAGTACTTC. This sequence encodes CASSGSDRDQYF.

The V and J genes are TRBV7-2 and TRBJ1-3; D remains unclear. This CDR3 comprises 13 residues. V was cut by 1 base and J by 4 bases, with 5 bases left in between. Looked up from germline, CDR1 is SGHTA and CDR2 is FQGNSA. The CDR3: CASSLVGGNTIYF. The CDR3 DNA follows: TGTGCCAGCAGCTTAGTCGGGGGAAACACCATATATTTT. Variable domain in full (rest from reference TRBV7-2 and TRBJ1-3): GAGVSQSPSNKVTEKGKDVELRCDPISGHTALYWYRQSLGQGLEFLIYFQGNSAPDKSGLPSDRFSAERTGGSVSTLTIQRTQQEDSAVYLCASSLVGGNTIYFGEGSWLTVV.

This rearrangement joins TRBV2 to TRBJ2-7; TRBD2 might be the D (6 bases). The V end was cut by 6 bases, the J end by 4 bases, with 16 bases between. The CDR3 runs to 14 residues. Germline lookup yields CDR1 SNHLY and CDR2 FYNNEI. The CDR3 bases are TGTGCCAGCAGGGAGCCGGGGGATGGGTACGAGCAGTACTTC. Translation: CASREPGDGYEQYF.

The CDR3 bases are TGTGCCAGCCGACTCGAACATACCGGGGAGCTGTTTTTT. Its protein product is CASRLEHTGELFF. The chain combines TRBV7-3 with TRBJ2-2, with unresolved D. There are 13 residues in the CDR3. V was clipped by 8 bases and J by 5 bases, with 12 bases between them. Germline V CDR1 and CDR2: SGHTA, FQGTGA.

CDR3 residues: CAWMARQPNNSPLHF. CDR3 coding DNA: TGTGCCTGGATGGCCAGACAGCCCAATAATTCACCCCTCCACTTT. The chain carries TRBV30 and TRBJ1-6; D possibly corresponds to TRBD1 (5 bases). CDR3 length: 15 residues. The V gene lost 4 bases and the J gene lost 5 bases, with 15 bases spanning the gap. The V gene's germline CDR1 is GTSNPN and CDR2 SVGIG (reference sequence).

The table lists this clone with many counts. The chain combines TRBV28 with TRBJ1-2, with D maybe TRBD1 (5 bases). Trimming stripped 2 bases from V and 1 base from J, with 14 bases between. CDR1 is MDHEN and CDR2 is SYDVKM in the germline V gene. CDR3 length: 16 amino acids. The CDR3 nucleotides are TGTGCCAGCAGTTTAAGGCTGGCGGGGGGTAACTATGGCTACACCTTC. It specifies CASSLRLAGGNYGYTF.

V is TRBV27 and J is TRBJ2-3; D is perhaps TRBD2 (6 bases). CDR3 size: 15 residues. Between the trimmed V and J ends, which lost 8 bases and 2 bases, there was a span of 17 bases. Germline CDR1 reads MNHEY; CDR2 reads SMNVEV (reference sequence). The CDR3 DNA follows: TGTGCCAGCTCCAGGATGGGACTCGACACAGATACGCAGTATTTT. This codes for CASSRMGLDTDTQYF.

This clone came up once. The CDR3 reads CASSRTYEYEQYF. CDR3 DNA sequence: TGTGCCAGCAGTCGGACTTACGAGTACGAGCAGTACTTC. The chain uses TRBV6-2 or TRBV6-3 and TRBJ2-7, with a weak D call TRBD2 (5 bases). CDR3 size: 13 residues. Trimming stripped 5 bases from V and 4 bases from J, with 12 bases between. The germline gives CDR1 MNHEY, CDR2 SVGEGT.

The chain links TRBV6-5 to TRBJ1-2; TRBD1 matches 7 bases. This CDR3 contains 15 residues. After removal of 0 bases from V and 3 bases from J, the junction contained 4 bases not matched to a gene. Germline values: CDR1 MNHEY, CDR2 SVGAGI. CDR3 nucleotides: TGTGCCAGCAGTTACTCCGGGGACAGCTACTATGGCTACACCTTC. Protein: CASSYSGDSYYGYTF.

The rearrangement uses TRBV5-1 and TRBJ1-2, with 8 bases lining up with TRBD1. The CDR3 is made up of 13 amino acids. Germline lookup yields CDR1 SGHRS and CDR2 YFSETQ. Unmatched junction bases numbered 3, after V lost 3 bases and J lost 5 bases. The CDR3 DNA reads as TGCGCCAGCAGCTCTACAGGGGGGTATGGCTACACCTTC. Translating it yields CASSSTGGYGYTF.

The J gene is TRBJ2-5, the V gene TRBV21-1; the table calls TRBD2, which could not be checked here. TRBV21-1 is shown as a pseudogene. This CDR3 contains 12 residues. CDR3 nucleotides: TGTGCCAGCAGCAGAACTAGCCAGACCCAGTACTTC. Translating gives CASSRTSQTQYF.

The chain employs TRBV2 and TRBJ1-5; D possibly corresponds to TRBD1 (6 bases). This CDR3 is built from 14 residues. V lost 5 bases to trimming and J lost 4 bases, with 12 bases between them. Germline-derived CDR1 and CDR2 are SNHLY and FYNNEI. The CDR3, as DNA: TGTGCCAGCAGTCCGACAGGTCCGAATCAGCCCCAGCATTTT. It encodes CASSPTGPNQPQHF.

The J gene is TRBJ2-6, the V gene TRBV5-1; 7 positions agree with TRBD2. Germline V lookup: CDR1 SGHRS, CDR2 YFSETQ. The length of the CDR3 is 17 residues. The ends lost 4 bases at V and 0 bases at J; junction bases unmatched: 7. Here the CDR3 DNA reads TGCGCCAGCAGCACGCTAGCGGCCGGCTCTGGGGCCAACGTCCTGACTTTC. Amino acids: CASSTLAAGSGANVLTF.

The rearrangement uses TRBV5-1 and TRBJ1-6; D perhaps matches TRBD1 (5 bases). V shed 5 bases and J shed 6 bases, with 9 bases lying between them. The CDR3 contains 13 residues. Germline V lookup: CDR1 SGHRS, CDR2 YFSETQ. The CDR3 region is CASRGQGNSPLHF. CDR3 sequence (DNA): TGCGCCAGCAGAGGACAAGGTAATTCACCCCTCCACTTT.

The V and J genes are TRBV7-9 and TRBJ1-2; TRBD1 agrees at 8 bases. From germline, CDR1 is SEHNR and CDR2 FQNEAQ (reference sequence). The V segment lost 6 bases and the J segment 1 base; nucleotides outside the gene matches: 4. The CDR3 contains 14 residues. The DNA for the CDR3 is TGTGCCAGCAGTTCCGGACAGGGTAACTATGGCTACACCTTC. This encodes CASSSGQGNYGYTF.

This sequence joins TRBV15 and TRBJ1-4, with TRBD1 matching over 12 bases. V trimming: 2 bases; J trimming: 1 base; junction bases outside the gene matches: 11. The germline CDR1 and CDR2 sequences are LNHNV and YYDKDF (reference sequence). CDR3 length: 20 residues. Written as DNA, the CDR3 is TGTGCCACCAGCAGATCCCCGGGACAGGGGGCTGTAGGAACTAATGAAAAACTGTTTTTT. It translates to CATSRSPGQGAVGTNEKLFF.